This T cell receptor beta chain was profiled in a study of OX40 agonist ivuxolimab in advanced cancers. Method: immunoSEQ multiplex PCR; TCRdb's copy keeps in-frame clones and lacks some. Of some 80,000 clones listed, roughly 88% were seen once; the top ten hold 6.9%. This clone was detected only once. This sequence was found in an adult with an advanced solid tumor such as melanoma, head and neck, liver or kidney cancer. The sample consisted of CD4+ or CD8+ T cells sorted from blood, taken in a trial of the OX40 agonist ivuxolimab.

Here the CDR3 reads CASSPRGIYQPQHF. The CDR3 DNA sequence: TGTGCCAGCAGTCCGAGGGGGATTTATCAGCCCCAGCATTTT. The chain is built from TRBV6-1 and TRBJ1-5; possibly TRBD1 for D (6 bases). Per the germline V gene, CDR1 is MNHNS and CDR2 is SASEGT. V was shortened by 5 bases and J by 5 bases, with 13 bases between the two germline ends. The CDR3 runs to 14 residues.